This passage covers 26 T cell receptor beta chains from one sample sequenced in a study of T cell responses to AZD1222 COVID-19 vaccine (dated by TCRdb to the early 2020s). Preparation of the library involved the immunoSEQ multiplex PCR assay. Sourced from immuneACCESS, this table was stored by TCRdb with only in-frame sequences that have V and J called. A share of the clones is absent; for the studies checked, an unresolved V gene accounts for under half, and the remainder has no known explanation. For this sample there are roughly 180,000 clones; 91% appear just once. Approximately 2% of the sample is taken by the ten largest. Reading the label with the study, this specimen's time point is: baseline before first vaccination. The source material was peripheral blood, sampled on day 0 of AZD1222 vaccination. These receptors originate from an adult in good health.

The chain is built from TRBV9 and TRBJ2-7, with TRBD2 as a possible D gene (5 bases). The length of the CDR3 is 17 residues. V was trimmed by 4 bases and J by 0 bases, leaving 20 bases between them. CDR1 SGDLS and CDR2 YYNGEE come from the germline V gene. CDR3 sequence reads: CASSRRERTQSSYEQYF. As DNA, the CDR3 is TGTGCCAGCAGCCGAAGGGAGAGGACCCAGAGCTCCTACGAGCAGTACTTC.

This rearrangement joins TRBV7-3 to TRBJ1-3; D gene ambiguous. Germline values: CDR1 SGHTA, CDR2 FQGTGA. The CDR3 spans 14 residues. Trimming pared 0 bases from V and 0 bases from J, leaving 3 bases between. The CDR3 region is CASSLTNSGNTIYF. CDR3 bases: TGTGCCAGCAGCTTAACCAACTCTGGAAACACCATATATTTT.

Here the CDR3 DNA reads TGTGCCAGTAGGATGACAGTGGCCACTGAAGCTTTCTTT. Encoded protein: CASRMTVATEAFF. The rearrangement uses TRBV19 and TRBJ1-1; TRBD1 is a possible D gene (5 bases). CDR1 LNHDA and CDR2 SQIVND come from the germline V gene (reference sequence). The CDR3 spans 13 residues. Trimming took 6 bases from V and 4 from J, leaving 12 bases between them.

This clone was counted between two and nine times. The chain joins TRBV4-3 to TRBJ2-1; D is undetermined. Germline V gives CDR1 LGHNA, CDR2 YSLEER. The CDR3 is 17 residues long. The ends were cut back, 0 bases at V and 1 base at J, with 13 bases in the middle. CDR3 protein: CASSQDTWGSSYNEQFF. In DNA form, the CDR3 reads TGCGCCAGCAGCCAAGATACGTGGGGTTCTTCCTACAATGAGCAGTTCTTC.

V is TRBV6-5 and J is TRBJ1-5, with no clear D. V was clipped by 3 bases and J by 6 bases, with 9 bases between them. Germline V gives CDR1 MNHEY, CDR2 SVGAGI. This CDR3 contains 13 residues. The CDR3 bases are TGTGCCAGCAGTTATCAAGGCGGTCAGCCCCAGCATTTT. It codes for CASSYQGGQPQHF.

The rearrangement joins TRBV27 to TRBJ1-2; D uncertain. Germline CDR1 is MNHEY and CDR2 is SMNVEV (reference sequence). The length of the CDR3 is 15 residues. Trimming took 5 bases from V and 4 from J, leaving 17 bases between them. This CDR3 is CASSAYLGTGYGYTF. CDR3 nucleotide sequence: TGTGCCAGCAGTGCCTACCTTGGTACGGGCTATGGCTACACCTTC.

The chain combines TRBV10-1 with TRBJ2-7; D is uncertain. The germline V and J ends were trimmed by 3 bases and 2 bases, with 8 bases remaining between them. The germline gives CDR1 WNHNN, CDR2 SYGVQD (reference sequence). The CDR3 extends over 13 amino acids. CDR3 sequence reads: CASSDSPTYEQYF. CDR3 DNA sequence: TGCGCCAGCAGTGATTCACCCACCTACGAGCAGTACTTC.

This chain joins TRBV19 and TRBJ1-5; maybe TRBD1 (6 bases). Germline loops: CDR1 LNHDA, CDR2 SQIVND (reference sequence). The CDR3 consists of 17 residues. Trimming cost V 9 bases and J 0 bases, with 21 bases left between them. The CDR3 loop reads CASRPDRNQYSNQPQHF. In DNA, the CDR3 is TGTGCCAGCCGACCCGACAGGAATCAATATAGCAATCAGCCCCAGCATTTT.

DNA for the CDR3: TGTGCCAGCAGCCTCCGGGGCCGGGACTACGAGCAGTACTTC. It specifies CASSLRGRDYEQYF. The chain is built from TRBV3-1 (or the pseudogene TRBV3-2) and TRBJ2-7; tentatively, D is TRBD1 or TRBD2 (5 bases each). The CDR3 has 14 residues. The V end was cut by 4 bases, the J end by 3 bases, with 13 bases between. The V gene's germline CDR1 is LGHDT and CDR2 YNNKEL (reference sequence).

The rearrangement uses TRBV24-1 and TRBJ2-2; possibly TRBD2 for D (5 bases). The ends were cut back, 6 bases at V and 3 bases at J, with 10 bases in the middle. The CDR3 is made up of 14 amino acids. Looked up from germline, CDR1 is KGHDR and CDR2 is SFDVKD. The CDR3 DNA is TGTGCCACCAGTTTCTCGCGGGACACCGGGGAGCTGTTTTTT. This translates into CATSFSRDTGELFF.

The table lists this clone with a count of one. The V gene is TRBV6-2 or TRBV6-3, the J gene TRBJ1-5; TRBD1 is a possible D gene (5 bases). Germline CDR1 is MNHEY and CDR2 is SVGEGT. The V end was cut by 5 bases, the J end by 5 bases, with 22 bases between. This CDR3 contains 17 residues. The CDR3 DNA reads as TGTGCCAGCAGTGTTACATCAGGGAAAAGGACCGATCAGCCCCAGCATTTT. Encoded protein: CASSVTSGKRTDQPQHF.

The chain is built from TRBV7-2 and TRBJ2-1; a possible D gene is TRBD2 (5 bases). V was clipped by 4 bases and J by 2 bases, with 12 bases between them. There are 15 residues in the CDR3. In germline, CDR1 is SGHTA, CDR2 FQGNSA. The CDR3 here is CASSSLSGTYNEQFF. CDR3 bases: TGTGCCAGCAGCTCGCTATCGGGGACCTACAATGAGCAGTTCTTC.

This clone appeared a single time. In DNA form, the CDR3 reads TGTGCCAGTAGTATGAGGACTAGCGGTGGAGGGACCCAGTACTTC. This gives the protein CASSMRTSGGGTQYF. This chain uses TRBV19 with TRBJ2-5; 10 bases fit TRBD2. The junction had 8 bases not matched to a gene; V was cut back by 3 bases and J by 7 bases. CDR1 is LNHDA, CDR2 SQIVND, per germline (reference sequence). This CDR3 spans 15 amino acids.

The V gene is TRBV24-1, the J gene TRBJ1-5; tentatively, D is TRBD1 (6 bases). The CDR3 spans 16 residues. With 5 bases removed from V and 0 bases from J, the gap between germline ends came to 13 bases. Germline V gene lookup returns CDR1 KGHDR and CDR2 SFDVKD. CDR3 region: CATSGSQGFSNQPQHF. CDR3 nucleotide sequence: TGTGCCACCAGTGGCTCACAGGGTTTTAGCAATCAGCCCCAGCATTTT.

The J gene is TRBJ2-5, the V gene TRBV27; 10 bases are a match to TRBD2. V lost 0 bases, J lost 4 bases, and 11 bases stayed unmatched. Germline lookup yields CDR1 MNHEY and CDR2 SMNVEV (reference sequence). This CDR3 spans 18 amino acids. The CDR3 is CASSLSPSGAGGPETQYF. CDR3 bases: TGTGCCAGCAGTTTATCGCCCTCTGGAGCGGGGGGGCCAGAGACCCAGTACTTC.

This chain links TRBV7-2 with TRBJ2-3; D uncertain. The CDR3 consists of 16 residues. Per germline, CDR1 SGHTA and CDR2 FQGNSA. The V and J ends lost 2 bases and 4 bases respectively, with 16 bases between them. In nucleotides, the CDR3 is TGTGCCAGCAGCTTAATCCTGGGTCAACACCCAGATACGCAGTATTTT. Translating it yields CASSLILGQHPDTQYF. The whole variable domain, remainder taken from reference TRBV7-2 and TRBJ2-3, is GAGVSQSPSNKVTEKGKDVELRCDPISGHTALYWYRQSLGQGLEFLIYFQGNSAPDKSGLPSDRFSAERTGGSVSTLTIQRTQQEDSAVYLCASSLILGQHPDTQYFGPGTRLTVL.

The chain joins TRBV6-6 to TRBJ2-7; D gene uncertain. CDR1 is MNHNY, CDR2 SVGAGI, per germline (reference sequence). This CDR3 spans 14 amino acids. V lost 2 bases to trimming and J lost 6 bases, with 14 bases between them. The CDR3 sequence is CASSYGRTLSEQYF. DNA of the CDR3: TGTGCCAGCAGTTACGGTAGGACCTTGAGCGAGCAGTACTTC.

The chain combines TRBV11-1 with TRBJ1-1, with unresolved D. CDR1 is SGHAT, CDR2 FQDESV, per germline (reference sequence). The CDR3 is 14 amino acids. V was trimmed by 5 bases and J by 0 bases, leaving 10 bases between them. Here the CDR3 reads CASSPFTVNTEAFF. The CDR3 bases are TGTGCCAGCAGCCCTTTTACGGTGAACACTGAAGCTTTCTTT.

This chain links TRBV5-5 with TRBJ1-1; 7 nucleotides line up with TRBD1. Germline V gene lookup returns CDR1 SGHKS and CDR2 YYEKEE (reference sequence). J gave up 0 bases and V 0 bases, and 2 bases lay outside the gene matches. This CDR3 has 15 amino acids. CDR3 sequence reads: CASSLEGAMNTEAFF. The CDR3 DNA reads as TGTGCCAGCAGCTTGGAGGGGGCGATGAACACTGAAGCTTTCTTT. The full variable domain, its missing parts supplied by reference TRBV5-5 and TRBJ1-1, is DAGVTQSPTHLIKTRGQQVTLRCSPISGHKSVSWYQQVLGQGPQFIFQYYEKEERGRGNFPDRFSARQFPNYSSELNVNALLLGDSALYLCASSLEGAMNTEAFFGQGTRLTVV.

Comment on this clone: This specimen includes other DNA sequences encoding the same CDR3. The rearrangement links TRBV6-2 or TRBV6-3 to TRBJ2-7; D unresolved. The V end was cut by 5 bases, the J end by 3 bases, with 5 bases between. Germline V lookup: CDR1 MNHEY, CDR2 SVGEGT. The CDR3 totals 11 residues. CDR3 bases: TGTGCCAGCAGTCCAAGCTACGAGCAGTACTTC. Protein product: CASSPSYEQYF.

This clone was detected only once. The chain recombines TRBV7-2 with TRBJ2-1; 9 bases align to TRBD2. CDR3 length: 15 amino acids. The trim removed 1 base at V and 6 bases at J, leaving 4 bases unmatched. The V gene's germline CDR1 is SGHTA and CDR2 FQGNSA. CDR3 residues: CASSLVAGESNEQFF. CDR3 nucleotides: TGTGCCAGCAGCTTAGTAGCGGGAGAGTCCAATGAGCAGTTCTTC.

The gene calls are TRBV7-2 and TRBJ1-3; D ambiguous. V lost 5 bases, J lost 0 bases, and 8 bases lay in between. The length of the CDR3 is 14 residues. CDR1 and CDR2 (germline): SGHTA, FQGNSA. CDR3 DNA sequence: TGTGCCAGCAGCCACCTGAGCTCTGGAAACACCATATATTTT. This gives the protein CASSHLSSGNTIYF. The variable domain in full, with the rest retrieved from reference TRBV7-2 and TRBJ1-3, is GAGVSQSPSNKVTEKGKDVELRCDPISGHTALYWYRQSLGQGLEFLIYFQGNSAPDKSGLPSDRFSAERTGGSVSTLTIQRTQQEDSAVYLCASSHLSSGNTIYFGEGSWLTVV.

This chain connects TRBV27 to TRBJ1-1; 7 nucleotides agree with TRBD1. The CDR3 has 17 amino acids. With V trimmed by 5 bases and J by 0 bases, 12 bases remained unmatched. The germline V gene encodes CDR1 MNHEY and CDR2 SMNVEV (reference sequence). As DNA, the CDR3 is TGTGCCAGCAGTCCCCTTAAGGGGGCGGACATGAACACTGAAGCTTTCTTT. This codes for CASSPLKGADMNTEAFF.

The genes are TRBV6-5 and TRBJ1-4; D call uncertain. The CDR3 extends over 14 amino acids. CDR1 and CDR2 (germline): MNHEY, SVGAGI. Between the trimmed V and J ends, which lost 0 bases and 8 bases, there was a span of 10 bases. The DNA for the CDR3 is TGTGCCAGCAGTTACTCGAACAGCGGGGAAAAACTGTTTTTT. Translation gives CASSYSNSGEKLFF.

The chain uses TRBV7-2 and TRBJ2-7; TRBD1 aligns across 8 bases. The CDR3 has 14 residues. V shed 1 base and J 3 bases; nucleotides not matched to a gene: 2. Germline V gene data show CDR1 as SGHTA and CDR2 as FQGNSA. In DNA form, the CDR3 reads TGTGCCAGCAGCTTAGGGACAGGGCACTACGAGCAGTACTTC. Translation: CASSLGTGHYEQYF.

The gene calls are TRBV28 and TRBJ1-5, with 7 bases lining up with TRBD1. The junction had 4 bases not matched to a gene; V was cut back by 4 bases and J by 1 base. The CDR3 is 15 amino acids. Germline-derived CDR1 and CDR2 are MDHEN and SYDVKM. CDR3 bases: TGTGCCAGCAGTTCCTTACAGGGGAGCAATCAGCCCCAGCATTTT. Translated: CASSSLQGSNQPQHF. Looking up the rest from reference TRBV28 and TRBJ1-5 gives the full variable domain: DVKVTQSSRYLVKRTGEKVFLECVQDMDHENMFWYRQDPGLGLRLIYFSYDVKMKEKGDIPEGYSVSREKKERFSLILESASTNQTSMYLCASSSLQGSNQPQHFGDGTRLSIL.